This is a list of T cell receptor beta chains from one sample in a study of blood T cell repertoires in COVID-19. Profiled with immunoSEQ multiplex PCR; TCRdb holds only in-frame clones, not every one. Among about 150,000 clones listed, 84% were seen once. Sequencing input: PBMCs or T cells enriched from blood (not recorded which). The receptors here all came from a woman aged 50 to 60 who had recovered from COVID-19. Each CDR3 is given with its conserved first and last residue. D genes are given only for firm matches. Rows may omit the clone size; those that give it use once, few, many or a size class.

CASSPTSGVSYNEQFF,TGTGCTAGCAGCCCGACTAGCGGAGTATCCTACAATGAGCAGTTCTTC,NA,TRBD2,TRBJ2-1,TRBV7-7
CASSPRVAGGVSYEQYF,TGTGCCAGCAGCCCGAGGGTAGCGGGAGGTGTGAGCTACGAGCAGTACTTC,few,TRBD2,TRBJ2-7,TRBV7-8
CASRSGLGEQYF,TGTGCCAGCCGCTCAGGGCTGGGCGAGCAGTACTTC,NA,NA,TRBJ2-7,TRBV7-2
CASSQVGTGYTF,TGTGCCAGCAGCCAAGTAGGGACAGGCTACACCTTC,NA,NA,TRBJ1-2,TRBV3-1/TRBV3-2
CASSPLSYNEQFF,TGTGCCAGCAGTCCTCTCTCCTACAATGAGCAGTTCTTC,NA,NA,TRBJ2-1,TRBV12-3/TRBV12-4
CASRLDRGQIYEQYF,TGTGCCAGCAGGTTAGACAGGGGCCAAATCTACGAGCAGTACTTC,NA,TRBD1,TRBJ2-7,TRBV6-6
CASSKGTSGANTGELFF,TGCGCCAGCAGCAAGGGGACTAGCGGGGCGAACACCGGGGAGCTGTTTTTT,NA,TRBD2,TRBJ2-2,TRBV4-1
CASKGDYHEQYF,TGTGCCAGCAAGGGGGATTACCACGAGCAGTACTTC,NA,NA,TRBJ2-7,TRBV2
CASSLPGTGVWELFF,TGTGCCAGCAGCTTACCCGGGACAGGGGTCTGGGAGCTGTTTTTT,NA,TRBD1,TRBJ2-2,TRBV7-9
CASTSGTGINYGYTF,TGTGCCAGCACTTCCGGGACAGGGATTAACTATGGCTACACCTTC,NA,TRBD1,TRBJ1-2,TRBV2
CASSIPTGGEKYF,TGTGCCAGCAGCATACCCACAGGGGGCGAAAAGTACTTC,NA,NA,TRBJ2-7,TRBV21-1
CAINSEGGVPYEQYF,TGTGCCATCAACTCCGAGGGGGGGGTCCCCTACGAGCAGTACTTC,NA,NA,TRBJ2-7,TRBV10-3
CASSQLTRGKGYTF,TGTGCCAGCAGCCAACTGACGAGGGGGAAGGGCTACACCTTC,NA,NA,TRBJ1-2,TRBV3-1/TRBV3-2
CAISARDNSPLHF,TGTGCCATCAGTGCCAGGGATAATTCACCCCTCCACTTT,NA,NA,TRBJ1-6,TRBV10-3
CASSEARGGDSGPKNIQYF,TGTGCCAGCAGTGAAGCGCGGGGCGGAGACAGCGGTCCGAAAAACATTCAGTACTTC,NA,NA,TRBJ2-4,TRBV6-1
CASTPTGYGNQPQHF,TGTGCCAGTACCCCGACAGGGTACGGCAATCAGCCCCAGCATTTT,NA,TRBD1,TRBJ1-5,TRBV19